What follows is one T cell receptor beta chain and its context. Within the sample, other DNA sequences also encode this same CDR3. The data were taken from a study of blood T cell repertoires in COVID-19. Study-wide context: PBMCs, B-cell-depleted T cells, or T cells were the source of the cDNA or gDNA that made up the material.

Some clones are missing from TCRdb's copy, which holds only in-frame ones; the method was immunoSEQ multiplex PCR. This table has fewer than 350,000 clones, roughly 88% appearing once. There are 12 residues in the CDR3. V was cut by 3 bases and J by 4 bases, with 7 bases left in between. Sequencing was done on a sample of peripheral blood. The source is a woman younger than 45 with COVID-19, enrolled during active disease. V usage is TRBV12-3 or TRBV12-4 and J usage is TRBJ2-7, with D unresolved. This chain's CDR3 is CASSLGRYEQYF. DNA for the CDR3: TGTGCCAGCAGTTTGGGCAGGTACGAGCAGTACTTC.